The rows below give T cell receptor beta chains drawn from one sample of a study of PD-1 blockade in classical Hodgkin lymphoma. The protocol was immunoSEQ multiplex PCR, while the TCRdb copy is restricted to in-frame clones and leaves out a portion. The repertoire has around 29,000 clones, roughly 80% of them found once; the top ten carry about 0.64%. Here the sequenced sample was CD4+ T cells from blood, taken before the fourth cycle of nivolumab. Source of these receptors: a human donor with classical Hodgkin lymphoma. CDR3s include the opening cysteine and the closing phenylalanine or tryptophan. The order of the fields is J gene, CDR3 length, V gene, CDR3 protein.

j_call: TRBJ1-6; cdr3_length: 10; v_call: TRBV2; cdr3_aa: CASRDSPLHF
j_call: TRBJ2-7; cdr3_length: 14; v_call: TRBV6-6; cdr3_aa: CASSYSGASYEQYF
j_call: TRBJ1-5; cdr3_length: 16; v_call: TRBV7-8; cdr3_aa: CASSLAGQTANQPQHF
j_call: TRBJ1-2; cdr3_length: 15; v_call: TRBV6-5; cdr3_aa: CASSYSGTGLYGYTF
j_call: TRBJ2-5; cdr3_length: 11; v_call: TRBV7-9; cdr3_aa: CASSLTETQYF
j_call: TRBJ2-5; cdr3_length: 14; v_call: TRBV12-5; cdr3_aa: CASGPLVGGETQYF
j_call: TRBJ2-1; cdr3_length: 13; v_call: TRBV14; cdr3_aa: CASSHGHLNEQFF
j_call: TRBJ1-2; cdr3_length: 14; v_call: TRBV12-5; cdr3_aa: CASGLGTGGYGYTF
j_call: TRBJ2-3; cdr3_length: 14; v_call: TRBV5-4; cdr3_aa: CASSPWVAADTQYF
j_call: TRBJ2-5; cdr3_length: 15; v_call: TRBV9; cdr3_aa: CASSASLAGVETQYF
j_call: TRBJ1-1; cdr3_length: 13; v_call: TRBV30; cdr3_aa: CAWRPRVNTEAFF
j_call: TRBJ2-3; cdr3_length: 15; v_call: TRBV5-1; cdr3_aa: CASSLGGRTPDTQYF
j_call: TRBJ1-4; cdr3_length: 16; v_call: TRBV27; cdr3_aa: CASSFQGMAANEKLFF
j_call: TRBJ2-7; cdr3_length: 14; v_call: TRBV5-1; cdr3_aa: CASKEGAGSYEQYF
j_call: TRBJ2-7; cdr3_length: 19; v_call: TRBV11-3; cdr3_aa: CASSLGDGLGYQSFYEQYF
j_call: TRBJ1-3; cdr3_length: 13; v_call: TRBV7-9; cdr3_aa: CASSLGPGNTIYF
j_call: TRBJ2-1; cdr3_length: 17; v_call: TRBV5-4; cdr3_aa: CASSSLRGPGTHNEQFF
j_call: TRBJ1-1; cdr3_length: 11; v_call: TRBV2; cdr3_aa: CASASDSEAFF
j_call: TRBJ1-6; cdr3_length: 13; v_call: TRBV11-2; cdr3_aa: CASSFEANSPLHF
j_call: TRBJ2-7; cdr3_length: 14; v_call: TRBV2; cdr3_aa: CASSEDRVTYEQYF
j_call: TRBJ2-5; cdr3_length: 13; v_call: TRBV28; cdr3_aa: CASRRAGSETQYF
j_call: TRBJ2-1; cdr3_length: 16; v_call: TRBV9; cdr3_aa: CASSVAWTRGFDEQFF
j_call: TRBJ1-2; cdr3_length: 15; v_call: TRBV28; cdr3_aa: CASSRGGVANYGYTF